The 18 T cell receptor beta chains below were found in one sample sequenced in a study of T cell responses to AZD1222 COVID-19 vaccine. Sequenced by immunoSEQ multiplex PCR; TCRdb stores in-frame clones only, minus some. The table includes 110,000 or so clones, roughly 90% detected once. The sequences come from peripheral blood, collected on day 0 of AZD1222 vaccination. The receptors shown here come from an adult in good health.

This clone was seen a single time. V usage is TRBV7-9 and J usage is TRBJ1-1, with D perhaps TRBD1 (5 bases). This CDR3 has 14 residues. V dropped 1 base and J dropped 6 bases, with 12 bases sitting between them. Germline CDR1 SEHNR, CDR2 FQNEAQ (reference sequence). The CDR3 here is CASSLVGGTAEAFF. CDR3 nucleotides: TGTGCCAGCAGCTTAGTTGGGGGGACGGCTGAAGCTTTCTTT.

In this sample, this clone turned up once. This rearrangement joins TRBV6-6 to TRBJ2-4; 12 nucleotides agree with TRBD1. V shed 6 bases and J 2 bases; nucleotides not matched to a gene: 5. Per the germline V gene, CDR1 is MNHNY and CDR2 is SVGAGI (reference sequence). This CDR3 spans 16 amino acids. The CDR3 DNA reads TGTGCCAGCAGGGCGGGACAGGGGGCACCCAAAAACATTCAGTACTTC. Protein product: CASRAGQGAPKNIQYF.

This clone appeared once. The V gene is TRBV12-3 or TRBV12-4, the J gene TRBJ1-2; D gene ambiguous. The CDR3 runs 11 residues. Trimming took 5 bases from V and 5 from J, leaving 6 bases between them. The CDR3 loop is CASSAGYGYTF. CDR3 in DNA: TGTGCCAGCAGTGCGGGTTATGGCTACACCTTC.

The rearrangement uses TRBV4-3 and TRBJ2-7, with 9 positions matching TRBD2. J gave up 4 bases and V 1 base, and 5 bases lay outside the gene matches. The CDR3 extends over 15 amino acids. CDR1 and CDR2 (germline): LGHNA, YSLEER. The CDR3 loop reads CASSQVLAGEYEQYF. CDR3 in DNA: TGCGCCAGCAGCCAAGTATTAGCGGGAGAGTACGAGCAGTACTTC.

This sequence joins TRBV5-1 and TRBJ2-5; 10 bases match TRBD2. CDR1 is SGHRS, CDR2 YFSETQ, per germline. The CDR3 spans 15 residues. V lost 4 bases, J lost 5 bases, and 8 bases stayed unmatched. The CDR3 DNA is TGCGCCAGCAGCGCACTAGCGGGACGGCGGGAGACCCAGTACTTC. Translated: CASSALAGRRETQYF.

The chain employs TRBV4-1 and TRBJ1-4; possibly TRBD1 for D (6 bases). The V gene's germline CDR1 is MGHRA and CDR2 YSYEKL. The germline V and J ends were trimmed by 4 bases and 3 bases, with 18 bases remaining between them. This CDR3 has 17 amino acids. The CDR3 bases are TGCGCCAGCAGCCCAGGGGCGGGGAGTAGGGCTAATGAAAAACTGTTTTTT. Translated: CASSPGAGSRANEKLFF.

The CDR3 DNA reads TGTGCCAGTACCCACGGGGGGGGCCAAATGGATACGCAGTATTTT. Its protein product is CASTHGGGQMDTQYF. The J gene is TRBJ2-3, the V gene TRBV19; 8 bases are shared with TRBD2. CDR3 length equals 15 residues. V shed 7 bases, J shed 6 bases, and the junction held 12 bases outside the gene matches. Germline CDR1 LNHDA, CDR2 SQIVND (reference sequence).

The gene calls are TRBV6-5 and TRBJ1-3; D is perhaps TRBD1 (6 bases). This CDR3 spans 14 amino acids. V was cut by 6 bases and J by 3 bases, with 12 bases left in between. Germline lookup yields CDR1 MNHEY and CDR2 SVGAGI. CDR3: CASRPGGNGNTIYF. In nucleotides, the CDR3 is TGTGCCAGCAGGCCGGGGGGCAATGGAAACACCATATATTTT.

The chain employs TRBV5-1 and TRBJ2-7; D is possibly TRBD1 or TRBD2 (5 bases each). Trimming pared 4 bases from V and 5 bases from J, leaving 16 bases between. The CDR3 sequence is 14 residues long. CDR1 and CDR2 from the germline V gene are SGHRS and YFSETQ. CDR3 residues: CASSLGPALDEQYF. CDR3 in DNA: TGCGCCAGCAGCCTGGGACCAGCTCTGGACGAGCAGTACTTC.

The chain combines TRBV24-1 with TRBJ2-1; D gene unclear. The V end was cut by 6 bases, the J end by 0 bases, with 23 bases between. CDR1 is KGHDR and CDR2 is SFDVKD in the germline V gene. The CDR3 spans 19 residues. CDR3: CATSSGVGAPLYSYNEQFF. CDR3 DNA: TGTGCCACCAGTTCCGGAGTAGGCGCACCACTTTACTCCTACAATGAGCAGTTCTTC.

The chain links TRBV11-3 to TRBJ2-7, with D perhaps matching TRBD2 (7 bases). This CDR3 spans 15 amino acids. Trimming took off 6 bases at V and 6 bases at J, with 21 bases between the two ends. Germline V lookup: CDR1 SGHNT, CDR2 YENEEA. In nucleotides, the CDR3 is TGTGCCAGCAGACCGATCGGCGGGGGCCCCTCCGAGCAGTACTTC. It specifies CASRPIGGGPSEQYF. Complete variable domain (other parts from reference TRBV11-3 and TRBJ2-7): EAGVVQSPRYKIIEKKQPVAFWCNPISGHNTLYWYLQNLGQGPELLIRYENEEAVDDSQLPKDRFSAERLKGVDSTLKIQPAELGDSAVYLCASRPIGGGPSEQYFGPGTRLTVT.

This sequence joins TRBV19 and TRBJ2-5, with D tentatively TRBD2 (5 bases). The CDR3 contains 14 residues. Germline CDR1 reads LNHDA; CDR2 reads SQIVND (reference sequence). Trimming cost V 6 bases and J 2 bases, with 13 bases left between them. Written as DNA, the CDR3 is TGTGCCAGTAGGAGTAGCGCGACTCAAGAGACCCAGTACTTC. Translating it yields CASRSSATQETQYF.

This rearrangement joins TRBV5-1 to TRBJ1-2; perhaps TRBD1 as D (5 bases). The CDR3 runs to 13 residues. Germline V gene data show CDR1 as SGHRS and CDR2 as YFSETQ. With 0 bases removed from V and 2 bases from J, the gap between germline ends came to 5 bases. CDR3 protein: CASSLDRNYGYTF. The CDR3 DNA reads TGCGCCAGCAGCTTGGACAGGAACTATGGCTACACCTTC.

V gene TRBV10-3 combines with J gene TRBJ1-4; weak D call: TRBD1 (6 bases). The CDR3 length is 16 residues. V was clipped by 4 bases and J by 0 bases, with 12 bases between them. Germline CDR1 reads ENHRY; CDR2 reads SYGVKD. CDR3 region: CAISARQVATNEKLFF. CDR3 coding DNA: TGTGCCATCAGTGCTCGACAGGTAGCAACTAATGAAAAACTGTTTTTT.

V is TRBV12-3 or TRBV12-4 and J is TRBJ2-1; no clear D. This CDR3 is 12 amino acids long. Deletions cut 5 bases from V and 10 bases from J, with 12 bases between. As DNA, the CDR3 is TGTGCCAGCAGTCTGGCCTCTTTCGAGCAGTTCTTC. Translation: CASSLASFEQFF.

The DNA for the CDR3 is TGTGCCAGCAGCTTCCCCCTAGGGGATGAGCAGTTCTTC. It translates to CASSFPLGDEQFF. The chain has TRBV13 and TRBJ2-1; weak D call: TRBD1 (5 bases). CDR1 and CDR2 (germline): PRHDT, FYEKMQ (reference sequence). V lost 3 bases to trimming and J lost 8 bases, with 11 bases between them. CDR3 size: 13 residues.

The chain recombines TRBV3-1 (or the pseudogene TRBV3-2) with TRBJ1-2; the match to TRBD1 covers 10 bases. J gave up 4 bases and V 4 bases, and 9 bases lay outside the gene matches. The CDR3 consists of 16 residues. Per the germline V gene, CDR1 is LGHDT and CDR2 is YNNKEL (reference sequence). The CDR3 here is CASSLRTGGGGYGYTF. The CDR3 bases are TGTGCCAGCAGCCTACGGACAGGGGGTGGGGGCTATGGCTACACCTTC.

This clone was recorded a few times. This rearrangement joins TRBV27 to TRBJ1-2; tentatively, D is TRBD1 (5 bases). V shed 9 bases and J shed 8 bases, with 19 bases lying between them. CDR1 MNHEY and CDR2 SMNVEV come from the germline V gene (reference sequence). The CDR3 extends over 13 amino acids. CDR3 coding DNA: TGTGCCAGTCGACCCGCGACAGCCGGAGGCTACACCTTC. It specifies CASRPATAGGYTF.